This entry describes one T cell receptor (beta chain). The antigen it binds to is not known. Base qualities are not recorded, but no much larger clone differs from it by a single base. From each donor, a single peripheral blood sample of approximately 120 mL on average was drawn into heparinised tubes. Using a panel that included CD45RO, CCR7, CD25, CD127, CD95 and CD27, naive, central memory, regulatory and stem cell-like memory CD4+ T cells were sorted on a BD FACSAria II. All sorted populations exceeded 95% purity. Right away, PBMCs were isolated by Lymphoprep density gradient centrifugation and were stained directly, with no culture step. Samples were stained and sorted in pairs, with one healthy donor and one patient per experiment, so that batch effects were minimized. From the germline V gene, CDR1 is SGHRS and CDR2 is YFSETQ. After removal of 3 bases from V and 0 bases from J, the junction retains 8 bases not matched to a gene. Reading from cysteine to phenylalanine, the CDR3 counts 16 amino acids. The DNA shown is the 48-base CDR3, in frame from base 1.

The entire isolated RNA was reverse transcribed using the High Capacity cDNA Reverse Transcription Kit, and thus expressed TCRB transcripts were sequenced. Naive, central memory and regulatory T cell samples underwent deep immunoSEQ sequencing, averaging around 3.6 million total reads per sample. Sorted cells were lysed in RLT buffer and RNA was extracted with DNase-treated RNeasy Micro or Mini kits, depending on cell number. To prevent cross-contamination, every cell subset was processed on its own, while patient and healthy donor samples were processed together. Using the immunoSEQ multiplex PCR, TCRB sequences were amplified from cDNA into 87-bp fragments spanning the CDR3 region. Sequencing of the amplicons was performed on the Illumina HiSeq platform. As for the authors' bioinformatics: PCR bias was computationally corrected using synthetic template baselines, reads within Hamming distance 2 were collapsed, and singletons that could not be merged were discarded. By aligning reads against IMGT, V, D and J genes, CDR3 length, and insertions or deletions at six rearrangement sites were assigned. Within each subset, clonotype counts were normalized to sorted cell number, and only after that were true diversity and Gini coefficients computed with the tcR R package. The overlap coefficient, calculated on TCRB nucleotide sequences, was used to measure repertoire sharing. As a proxy for the pre-selection repertoire, out-of-frame TCRB sequences from naive cells were analyzed. Not all clones reach the TCRdb copy of this immuneACCESS table, which keeps in-frame sequences only. Checked studies attribute under half of the gap to unresolved V genes and leave the rest unexplained. V and J calls plus clone size are reproduced from that table; the DNA served to infer D and trimming. The sample table holds about 240,000 clones, of which roughly 13% were seen once. The ten largest clonotypes hold about 0.02% of the sample.

These data belong to a study of beta chain features in type 1 diabetes (dated by TCRdb to 2016 to 2019). With respect to the entire study: Mean age, gender distribution, total cell number and subset yield did not differ between patients and healthy donors. A total of about 99,000,000 sorted cells were examined across all samples, and RNA yield correlated strongly with the number of cells per subset. The study compared TCRB repertoires of sorted circulating CD4+ T cell subsets between recently diagnosed type 1 diabetes patients and matched healthy donors. Regulatory and stem cell-like memory subsets were isolated from only 8 patients and roughly 8 healthy donors, whereas naive and central memory subsets came from all 28 donors. Broad study findings and their caveats: Naive, central memory and regulatory TCRB repertoires appeared to be more alike among patients than among healthy donors. Shorter templates might be favored by PCR, yet because patient and control samples were amplified and corrected together, any such skew would affect both groups equally. In all four CD4+ subsets, TCRB CDR3 length was moderately but significantly shorter in type 1 diabetes patients. Fewer insertions and more nucleotide deletions at VDJ recombination sites were observed in patients with type 1 diabetes, implying thymic rearrangement abnormalities. Sequencing cDNA rather than genomic DNA could over-represent highly expressing activated cells, although activation and CD3 levels did not differ between groups. HLA sub-analyses involved small numbers of individuals, so any influence of HLA type on TCRB rearrangement remained unresolved.

This receptor was identified in a man between 25 and 39 years old with type 1 diabetes. The chain is made from TRBV5-1 and TRBJ2-7, with TRBD2 matching 8 junction bases. The sequenced sample was naive CD4+ T cells from blood. What the cell subset or site label conveys for this sample: true naive CD4+ T cells. The nucleotides are TGCGCCAGCAGCTCCGCGCGGGAGGAGGGCTCCTACGAGCAGTACTTC. It is translated as CASSSAREEGSYEQYF.